Each of the 6 T cell receptor beta chains below was sequenced from the same sample in a study of shared clonotypes between healthy human individuals (TCRdb year 2020). Receptor libraries were prepared by the immunoSEQ multiplex PCR assay. In TCRdb, the immuneACCESS table is reduced to in-frame sequences with V and J assigned. These tables do not hold every clone; where another copy was compared, an unresolved V gene accounts for under half, and the others remain unexplained. The sample yields 550,000 to 650,000 clones; around 96% were counted once. The ten largest clones take up more than 0.085% of the sample. CD8 naive samples consisted of CD45RO-negative cells that were positively selected for CCR7, yielding a CD45RA+CCR7+ population without TemRA cells. Source material: naive CD8+ T cells sorted from blood. Reading the label with the study, this specimen's cell subset or site is: CD45RA+CCR7+. Receptors originate from a woman in her 30s in good health.

V is TRBV13 and J is TRBJ2-1, with D possibly TRBD2 on 7 matching bases. Germline V gene lookup returns CDR1 PRHDT and CDR2 FYEKMQ (reference sequence). This CDR3 is built from 16 residues. Trimming took 5 bases from V and 8 from J, leaving 22 bases between them. The CDR3 nucleotides read TGTGCCAGCAGCCCCAAGGGGGAGGGCCGCTTGGATGAGCAGTTCTTC. Residues: CASSPKGEGRLDEQFF.

The J gene is TRBJ2-7, the V gene TRBV6-1; D is perhaps TRBD2 (5 bases). CDR3 length equals 16 residues. Germline V gene lookup returns CDR1 MNHNS and CDR2 SASEGT. Trimming removed 2 bases at V and 3 bases at J, with 17 bases between. CDR3 amino acids: CASSEMGRGMGYEQYF. In DNA, the CDR3 is TGTGCCAGCAGTGAAATGGGTCGAGGGATGGGCTACGAGCAGTACTTC.

A single count supports this clone. The V call is TRBV27, the J call TRBJ2-5; D tentatively fits TRBD1 or TRBD2 (5 bases each). The CDR3 totals 15 residues. V shed 5 bases and J shed 5 bases, with 18 bases lying between them. Germline-derived CDR1 and CDR2 are MNHEY and SMNVEV (reference sequence). CDR3 in DNA: TGTGCCAGCAGTCCCCTCGGTGGGGGTGCGGAGACCCAGTACTTC. Its protein product is CASSPLGGGAETQYF.

In nucleotides, the CDR3 is TGTGCCAGCAGCTTACCGGGACAGGCTTCCTACGAGCAGTACTTC. Translating it yields CASSLPGQASYEQYF. J is TRBJ2-5 and V is TRBV13, with 8 bases aligning to TRBD1. The J call is in doubt because the DNA end fits TRBJ2-7 better. This CDR3 has 15 amino acids. Germline lookup yields CDR1 PRHDT and CDR2 FYEKMQ (reference sequence).

The chain carries TRBV27 and TRBJ1-3, with unresolved D. The V gene's germline CDR1 is MNHEY and CDR2 SMNVEV (reference sequence). The V and J ends lost 4 bases and 4 bases respectively, with 5 bases between them. The CDR3 is made up of 12 amino acids. The CDR3 loop reads CASSSPGNTIYF. In DNA, the CDR3 is TGTGCCAGCAGTTCACCCGGAAACACCATATATTTT.

The V and J genes are TRBV27 and TRBJ2-7; either TRBD1 or TRBD2 may fit D (5 bases each). The CDR3 loop spans 15 amino acids. V was clipped by 5 bases and J by 6 bases, with 20 bases between them. Germline V gene sequence: CDR1 MNHEY, CDR2 SMNVEV (reference sequence). The DNA for the CDR3 is TGTGCCAGCAGTCCTTTTTCCGGGACCCCCCTCGAGCAGTACTTC. Its protein is CASSPFSGTPLEQYF.